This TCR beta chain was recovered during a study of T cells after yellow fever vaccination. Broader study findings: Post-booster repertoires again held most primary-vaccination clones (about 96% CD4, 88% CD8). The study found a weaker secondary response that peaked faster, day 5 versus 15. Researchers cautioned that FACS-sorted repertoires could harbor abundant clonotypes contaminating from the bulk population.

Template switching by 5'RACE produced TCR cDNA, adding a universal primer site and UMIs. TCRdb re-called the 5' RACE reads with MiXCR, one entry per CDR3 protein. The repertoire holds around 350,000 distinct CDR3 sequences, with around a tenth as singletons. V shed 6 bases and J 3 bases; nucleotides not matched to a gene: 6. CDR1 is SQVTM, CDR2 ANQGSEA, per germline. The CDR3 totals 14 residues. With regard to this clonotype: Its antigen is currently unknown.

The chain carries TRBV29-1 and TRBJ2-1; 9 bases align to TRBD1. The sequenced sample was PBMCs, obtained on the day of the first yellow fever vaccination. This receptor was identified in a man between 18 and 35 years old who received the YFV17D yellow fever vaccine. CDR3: CSVGTGYFYNEQFF. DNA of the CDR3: TGCAGCGTCGGGACAGGGTATTTCTACAATGAGCAGTTCTTC.